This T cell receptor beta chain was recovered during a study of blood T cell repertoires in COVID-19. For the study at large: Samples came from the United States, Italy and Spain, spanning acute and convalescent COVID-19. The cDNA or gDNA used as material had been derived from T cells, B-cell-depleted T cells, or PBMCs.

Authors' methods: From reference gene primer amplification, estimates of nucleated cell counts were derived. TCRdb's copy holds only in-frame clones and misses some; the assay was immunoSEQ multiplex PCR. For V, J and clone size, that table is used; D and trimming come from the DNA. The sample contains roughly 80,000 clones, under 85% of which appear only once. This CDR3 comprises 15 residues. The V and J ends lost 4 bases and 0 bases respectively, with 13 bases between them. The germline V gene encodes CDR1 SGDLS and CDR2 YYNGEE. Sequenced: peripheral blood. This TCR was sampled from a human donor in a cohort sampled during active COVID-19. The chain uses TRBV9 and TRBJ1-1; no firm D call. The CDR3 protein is CASSLSGSMNTEAFF. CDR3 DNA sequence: TGTGCCAGCAGCCTAAGTGGGAGCATGAACACTGAAGCTTTCTTT. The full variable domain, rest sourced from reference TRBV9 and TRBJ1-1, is DSGVTQTPKHLITATGQRVTLRCSPRSGDLSVYWYQQSLDQGLQFLIQYYNGEERAKGNILERFSAQQFPDLHSELNLSSLELGDSALYFCASSLSGSMNTEAFFGQGTRLTVV.